This T cell receptor (beta chain) was captured in a study of T cell repertoires in cytomegalovirus infection. Study-level background: Both a matching HLA type and CMV infection were indicated by public TCR beta signatures.

Germline CDR1 and CDR2: SEHNR and FQNEAQ (reference sequence). The CDR3 sequence is 13 residues long. The ends lost 6 bases at V and 5 bases at J; junction bases unmatched: 5. This clonotype came up a few times. Its matching antigen is unknown. TCRdb reprocessed the reads with MiXCR, giving one entry per CDR3 protein. The sample lists about 890,000 distinct CDR3 sequences; roughly 30% were seen once. The chain is built from TRBV7-9 and TRBJ2-3; 7 bases map to TRBD1. The receptor was isolated from a human donor in good health (CMV status not recorded). Some clones in this sample may be carry-over from other donors' samples. The specimen was cultured CD8+ T cells from PBMCs, collected from culture after CMV antigen stimulation. The CDR3 region is CASRTGRQDTQYF. The CDR3 DNA reads as TGTGCCAGCAGGACAGGGCGCCAAGATACGCAGTATTTT.